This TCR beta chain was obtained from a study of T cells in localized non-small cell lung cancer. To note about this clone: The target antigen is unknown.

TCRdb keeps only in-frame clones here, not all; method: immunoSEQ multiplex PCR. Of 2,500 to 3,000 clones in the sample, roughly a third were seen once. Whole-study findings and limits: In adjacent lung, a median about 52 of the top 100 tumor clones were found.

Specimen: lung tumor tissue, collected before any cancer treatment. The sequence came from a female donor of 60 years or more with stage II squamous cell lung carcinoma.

CDR3 protein: CASSRQGAGYTF. CDR3 nucleotides: TGTGCCAGTAGTAGACAGGGTGCTGGCTACACCTTC. J is TRBJ1-2 and V is TRBV19; 7 bases match TRBD1. V trimming: 4 bases; J trimming: 7 bases; junction bases outside the gene matches: 3. CDR1 LNHDA and CDR2 SQIVND come from the germline V gene (reference sequence). The CDR3 sequence is 12 residues long.